The TCR beta chain described here comes from a study of T cell changes during pregnancy in multiple sclerosis. Trimming cost V 5 bases and J 8 bases, with 9 bases left between them. CDR3 length: 11 amino acids. CDR1 SEHNR and CDR2 FQNEAQ come from the germline V gene (reference sequence). Generated by immunoSEQ multiplex PCR, the TCRdb table keeps only in-frame clones and is missing some. The sample records under 55,000 clones, roughly 93% being singletons. This TCR came from a female donor with multiple sclerosis, enrolled in a pregnancy study. The rearrangement links TRBV7-9 to TRBJ1-2; D is ambiguous. The sample comprised PBMCs (not recorded whether the cells were cultured). This chain's CDR3 is CASSHSRGYTF. The CDR3 nucleotides read TGTGCCAGCAGCCATTCGCGGGGCTACACCTTC.